The T cell receptor (beta chain) described here comes from a study of blood T cell repertoires in COVID-19. Profiled with immunoSEQ multiplex PCR; TCRdb holds only in-frame clones, not every one. The top ten hold around 4.2% of the sample, which has more than 300,000 clones, more than 90% seen once. CDR3 size: 14 residues. Germline V gives CDR1 SGHTA, CDR2 FQGNSA. V was shortened by 5 bases and J by 4 bases, with 14 bases between the two germline ends. This clonotype originated in a woman in her 30s who had been exposed to COVID-19. This sequence joins TRBV7-2 and TRBJ1-2, with a weak D call TRBD1 (6 bases). Sequencing input: PBMCs or T cells enriched from blood (not recorded which). Here the CDR3 reads CASSQDRWGYGYTF. CDR3 DNA sequence: TGTGCCAGCAGCCAAGACAGGTGGGGCTATGGCTACACCTTC.